This T cell receptor (beta chain) was retrieved from a study of Graves' ophthalmopathy and Graves' hyperthyroidism. At the level of the study: Peripheral blood collection took place at initial diagnosis, before any treatment.

Reliance was placed on clinical symptoms, serum thyroxine, TRAb, thyroid ultrasound and orbital computed tomography for diagnosis. The table lists this clonotype with many counts. As the template, RNA transcripts were used to amplify TCR beta CDR3 regions. Following a first-round RT-PCR that used HTBI primers, a second-round multiplex PCR was carried out. MiXCR, run by TCRdb on the multiplex PCR reads, gives a single entry per CDR3 protein. The profile covers over 500,000 distinct CDR3 sequences, with 22% appearing a single time and more than 5.5% taken by the ten largest. The receptor was derived from a woman younger than 35 with stable Graves' hyperthyroidism. Some clones in this sample may be carry-over from other donors' samples. Sequencing was carried out using peripheral blood.

The DNA of the CDR3 is TGTGCCAGCAGTTTAGTAGTAGGAGGAAACACCATATATTTT. Translating it yields CASSLVVGGNTIYF. The rearrangement links TRBV12-3 or TRBV12-4 to TRBJ1-3; D gene uncertain. The CDR3 contains 14 residues. The V gene lost 1 base and the J gene lost 4 bases, with 8 bases spanning the gap.